These 8 T cell receptor beta chains originate from one sample sequenced in a study of shared clonotypes between healthy human individuals. The data were produced by immunoSEQ multiplex PCR, yet TCRdb's version contains in-frame clones alone and is incomplete. The sample includes under 600,000 clones, about 97% seen only once; the top ten take approximately 0.057%. The sequenced sample was naive CD4+ T cells sorted from blood. Subset reported: CD45RA+ positively selected. These receptors came from a woman aged 30 to 39 in good health.

The rearrangement uses TRBV19 and TRBJ2-7; D ambiguous. Germline V gene lookup returns CDR1 LNHDA and CDR2 SQIVND (reference sequence). V was shortened by 6 bases and J by 2 bases, with 14 bases between the two germline ends. CDR3 length: 14 amino acids. CDR3 DNA sequence: TGTGCCAGTAGGTTTCGGAGTGGGACCTACGAGCAGTACTTC. Amino acids: CASRFRSGTYEQYF.

The chain employs TRBV10-3 and TRBJ1-5; a weak D match, TRBD1 (5 bases). V dropped 4 bases and J dropped 3 bases, with 10 bases sitting between them. The CDR3 consists of 14 residues. The germline gives CDR1 ENHRY, CDR2 SYGVKD. CDR3 sequence (DNA): TGTGCCATCAGTGGTTCGGGGGACAATCAGCCCCAGCATTTT. It yields the protein CAISGSGDNQPQHF.

The gene calls are TRBV7-8 and TRBJ2-5; 7 nucleotides agree with TRBD2. V trimming: 2 bases; J trimming: 4 bases; junction bases outside the gene matches: 19. Germline V gene lookup returns CDR1 SGHVS and CDR2 FQNEAQ. The CDR3 covers 19 residues. CDR3 coding DNA: TGTGCCAGCAGCTTATATGAGGGAGGTAGCGGGCTATTACGAGAGACCCAGTACTTC. It specifies CASSLYEGGSGLLRETQYF. The variable domain in full, with the rest retrieved from reference TRBV7-8 and TRBJ2-5, is GAGVSQSPRYKVAKRGQDVALRCDPISGHVSLFWYQQALGQGPEFLTYFQNEAQLDKSGLPSDRFFAERPEGSVSTLKIQRTQQEDSAVYLCASSLYEGGSGLLRETQYFGPGTRLLVL.

The rearrangement joins TRBV28 to TRBJ1-2, with a possible D match to TRBD1 (6 bases). Germline V CDR1 and CDR2: MDHEN, SYDVKM. The germline V and J ends were trimmed by 7 bases and 4 bases, with 10 bases remaining between them. The CDR3 contains 12 residues. The CDR3 protein is CASTDSLYGYTF. The CDR3 DNA reads TGTGCCAGCACGGACAGTCTCTATGGCTACACCTTC.

This chain uses TRBV4-2 with TRBJ2-1; a weak D match, TRBD1 (6 bases). CDR1 and CDR2 (germline): LGHNA, YNFKEQ. CDR3 size: 15 residues. Trimming stripped 1 base from V and 1 base from J, with 8 bases between. This CDR3 is CASSQVGASYNEQFF. CDR3 nucleotide sequence: TGTGCCAGCAGCCAAGTGGGGGCATCCTACAATGAGCAGTTCTTC.

V usage is TRBV28 and J usage is TRBJ1-1; 7 bases agree with TRBD1. Germline V gives CDR1 MDHEN, CDR2 SYDVKM. V was clipped by 5 bases and J by 3 bases; unmatched bases: 9. This CDR3 spans 15 amino acids. CDR3 DNA sequence: TGTGCCAGCAGTAGTGGGGCAGGGGGATACACTGAAGCTTTCTTT. This gives the protein CASSSGAGGYTEAFF.

This clone was counted a single time. The chain uses TRBV10-3 and TRBJ2-2; no definite D call. Germline loops: CDR1 ENHRY, CDR2 SYGVKD. V gave up 3 bases and J gave up 3 bases, with 8 bases separating them. There are 14 residues in the CDR3. CDR3 region: CAISEQMYTGELFF. The CDR3 DNA sequence: TGTGCCATCAGTGAACAGATGTACACCGGGGAGCTGTTTTTT.

The chain has TRBV28 and TRBJ2-1; TRBD1 aligns across 7 bases. The CDR3 length is 17 residues. Trimming took 4 bases from V and 7 from J; bases not matched to a gene: 16. Germline CDR1 and CDR2: MDHEN and SYDVKM. The CDR3 region is CASSSPHEGALFNEQFF. In nucleotides, the CDR3 is TGTGCCAGCAGTTCCCCCCACGAGGGGGCGTTGTTTAATGAGCAGTTCTTC.